The entry below gives a single T cell receptor beta chain sequence along with its context. Its matching antigen is unknown. The RNA input was about 0.45 to 1 ug, and it was reverse transcribed with random hexamers. One entry per CDR3 protein, called by TCRdb with MiXCR from the immunoSEQ multiplex PCR reads. The table records about 210,000 distinct CDR3 sequences, approximately 95% of them present only once. This sample was taken from a study of CD8 T cells in Susac syndrome. Study-level points and caveats: The study admitted that it had a relatively small number of individuals in its TCR sequencing and HLA analysis.

TEMRA cells were FACS-enriched, and CD8+ and CD4+ T cells were isolated negatively. This receptor was obtained from a human donor with multiple sclerosis. Material for sequencing was CD4+ T cells from PBMCs.

This CDR3 is CATSDYRGREQFF. The CDR3 nucleotides are TGTGCCACCAGTGATTACAGGGGGCGTGAGCAGTTCTTC. The V call is TRBV24-1, the J call TRBJ2-1, with 9 nucleotides matching TRBD1. CDR3 length equals 13 residues. The germline V gene encodes CDR1 KGHDR and CDR2 SFDVKD. Trimming cost V 2 bases and J 9 bases; bases outside gene matches: 1.